This TCR beta chain originates from a study of early T cells in non-severe SARS-CoV-2 infection. Study findings and constraints: Missing private and CD4 specificities, VDJdb matching favored anti-spike CD8 responses.

The protocol attached unique molecular identifiers to individual cDNA molecules. TCRdb re-derived calls from the 5' RACE reads in MiXCR, one entry per CDR3 protein. The table lists some 46,000 distinct CDR3 sequences, about 9.3% of them singletons. This clonotype was detected ten times or more. Antigen: not known. This receptor was identified in an adult who was a healthcare worker with PCR-confirmed SARS-CoV-2 infection or an uninfected control (not recorded which). Material for sequencing was whole blood.

The CDR3 nucleotides read TGCAGTGCTAGACAGGGGGACACTGAAGCTTTCTTT. The encoded protein is CSARQGDTEAFF. The V gene is TRBV20-1, the J gene TRBJ1-1, with TRBD1 matching 7 bases. V was pared by 2 bases and J by 3 bases, with 0 bases of the junction left unmatched. CDR1 is DFQATT and CDR2 is SNEGSKA in the germline V gene (reference sequence). The CDR3 consists of 12 residues.